Listed below are T cell receptor beta chains from one sample, sequenced in a study of cytomegalovirus exposure and HLA in healthy donors. Libraries were prepared by immunoSEQ multiplex PCR; TCRdb keeps only in-frame clonotypes and omits some of them. The sample has tens of thousands of clones; 50% to 80% are singletons. Sample: PBMCs. These receptors all stem from a man aged 25-45 years in good health and CMV-seronegative. Both conserved end residues are part of each CDR3. D genes are given only for firm matches. Some rows have no size entry. The others give once, few or many, or a class for an expanded clone.

d_call	clone_size	v_call	j_call	cdr3_nt	cdr3_aa
.	.	TRBV19	TRBJ1-2	TGTGCCAGTAGTATTTCCCACGGAGTAGGTTATGGCTACACCTTC	CASSISHGVGYGYTF
.	.	TRBV23-1	TRBJ2-7	TGCGCCAGCAGGAATCTCTGGGGCAGCCGGTACGAGCAGTACTTC	CASRNLWGSRYEQYF
TRBD1	.	TRBV28	TRBJ1-6	TGTGCCAGCAGTTACCGAGACAGGGCTAATTCACCCCTCCACTTT	CASSYRDRANSPLHF
TRBD2	.	TRBV4-1	TRBJ2-2	TGCGCCAGCAGCCGAGGACTAGCGGGCACCGGGGAGCTGTTTTTT	CASSRGLAGTGELFF
TRBD1	.	TRBV6-5	TRBJ2-3	TGTGCCAGCAGTAAAACCCCAGGGGGAGATACGCAGTATTTT	CASSKTPGGDTQYF
.	.	TRBV7-2	TRBJ2-1	TGTGCCAGCAGCTTAGGCGGAGTCAATGAGCAGTTCTTC	CASSLGGVNEQFF
.	.	TRBV5-4	TRBJ1-5	TGTGCCAGCAGCTTGTACGGGGAGGCTAATCAGCCCCAGCATTTT	CASSLYGEANQPQHF
.	.	TRBV7-3	TRBJ2-3	TGTGCCAGCAGCAACCAGGGCGCGGATACGCAGTATTTT	CASSNQGADTQYF
.	few	TRBV23-1	TRBJ1-5	TGCGCCAGCAGTCAATCGAGGGGGGGACGCAATCAGCCCCAGCATTTT	CASSQSRGGRNQPQHF
TRBD1	.	TRBV27	TRBJ2-5	TGTGCCAGCAGTTTGGCGAACAGGGGGCGGCCCCAAGAGACCCAGTACTTC	CASSLANRGRPQETQYF
.	.	TRBV5-4	TRBJ2-1	TGTGCCAGCAGCTTTCTAACTATCAATGAGCAGTTCTTC	CASSFLTINEQFF
.	.	TRBV5-1	TRBJ2-1	TGCGCCAGCAGCTTGTCCGAGGGTGCGGAGCAGTTCTTC	CASSLSEGAEQFF
.	.	TRBV5-6	TRBJ2-2	TGTGCCAGCAGCTTGAGGGTAATTACGGGGACCGGGGAGCTGTTTTTT	CASSLRVITGTGELFF
.	.	TRBV2	TRBJ1-6	TGTGCCAGCACTTTCATCTATAATAATTCACCCCTCCACTTT	CASTFIYNNSPLHF
TRBD2	.	TRBV11-2	TRBJ2-5	TGTGCCAGCAGCTCTCCCGGGACTAGCGGCTTTCAAGAGACCCAGTACTTC	CASSSPGTSGFQETQYF
.	.	TRBV4-2	TRBJ2-7	TGTGCCAGCAGCCAAGAAAGCGGTTCTAGCTCCTACGAGCAGTACTTC	CASSQESGSSSYEQYF
.	few	TRBV4-3	TRBJ2-1	TGCGCCAGCAGCGCGTACAGAAGCTCCTACAATGAGCAGTTCTTC	CASSAYRSSYNEQFF
TRBD1	.	TRBV9	TRBJ2-7	TGTGCCAGCAGCCAAGGGGGCGGCCCGGCCTACGAGCAGTACTTC	CASSQGGGPAYEQYF
.	few	TRBV2	TRBJ1-1	TGTGCCAGCAGGGGGTTCGGCAGGGCAGGAAACACTGAAGCTTTCTTT	CASRGFGRAGNTEAFF
TRBD1	.	TRBV5-1	TRBJ2-4	TGCGCCAGCAGCTTGGAGGGACAGGGAGACCGTCTTCAGTACTTC	CASSLEGQGDRLQYF
.	.	TRBV11-2	TRBJ1-6	TGTGCCAGCAGCTTAGGGAGGGGGGGTAATTCACCCCTCCACTTT	CASSLGRGGNSPLHF
.	.	TRBV5-5	TRBJ1-2	TGTGCCAGCAGCTTGGAACCCGGGAACCCCCCCAACGGCTACACCTTC	CASSLEPGNPPNGYTF
.	.	TRBV18	TRBJ1-4	TGTGCCAGCTCCGGCCAACCAGGGGATGCAACTAATGAAAAACTGTTTTTT	CASSGQPGDATNEKLFF
TRBD2	.	TRBV10-1	TRBJ2-2	TGCGCCACCAGCGGAGGTGGTAGCGGGAGGGCCCCCGGGGAGCTGTTTTTT	CATSGGGSGRAPGELFF
TRBD1	few	TRBV6-5	TRBJ1-2	TGTGCCAGCAGTTACTCTTGGACAGGGGTTAACTATGGCTACACCTTC	CASSYSWTGVNYGYTF
TRBD1	.	TRBV28	TRBJ2-7	TGTGCCAGCGACAGGGGTTTTGGCGTCGAGCAGTACTTC	CASDRGFGVEQYF
TRBD2	.	TRBV27	TRBJ2-7	TGTGCCAGCAGTGGACTAGCGGGAGGCGAGCAGTACTTC	CASSGLAGGEQYF
TRBD1	few	TRBV5-1	TRBJ1-2	TGCGCCAGCAGCTTGTTTGGTCAGGGGGACTATGGCTACACCTTC	CASSLFGQGDYGYTF
.	.	TRBV10-1	TRBJ1-2	TGCGCCAGCAGTGAATACAGGAACTATGGCTACACCTTC	CASSEYRNYGYTF
TRBD2	.	TRBV28	TRBJ2-7	TGTGCCAGCACCGGACTAGCGGATAGGGTTAGAGTCCACGAGCAGTACTTC	CASTGLADRVRVHEQYF
.	few	TRBV29-1	TRBJ1-1	TGCAGCACCGAGGTTGCTTTCTTT	CSTEVAFF
.	few	TRBV2	TRBJ1-3	TGTGCCAGCATTGGGGACTCGGGAAACACCATATATTTT	CASIGDSGNTIYF
TRBD2	.	TRBV4-1	TRBJ2-7	TGCGCCAGCAGCCAACCCGGGACTAGAAACGAGCAGTACTTC	CASSQPGTRNEQYF
TRBD1	.	TRBV7-2	TRBJ1-1	TGTGCCAGCAGCATGGGGACAGGGAACACTGAAGCTTTCTTT	CASSMGTGNTEAFF
.	.	TRBV5-4	TRBJ1-6	TGTGCCAGCAGCTTGGGGACACGAAATTCACCCCTCCACTTT	CASSLGTRNSPLHF
TRBD1	.	TRBV2	TRBJ2-7	TGTGCCAGCGTTGGACAGGGGGCGAACGAGCAGTACTTC	CASVGQGANEQYF
.	.	TRBV28	TRBJ1-5	TGTGCCAGCAGTTTATGGGGAGGGGGCAATCAGCCCCAGCATTTT	CASSLWGGGNQPQHF
TRBD2	.	TRBV4-2	TRBJ2-5	TGTGCCAGCAGCCAAGTACTAGCGGGGGGCGGAGTAGAGACCCAGTACTTC	CASSQVLAGGGVETQYF
TRBD1	.	TRBV25-1	TRBJ1-2	TGTGCCAGCAGTGAATATGACAGGGGTTGGAAGGGCTACACCTTC	CASSEYDRGWKGYTF
.	.	TRBV4-1	TRBJ2-7	TGCGCCAGCAGCCGCTTAAGGCAGACAGAGTCCTACGAGCAGTACTTC	CASSRLRQTESYEQYF
.	.	TRBV4-2	TRBJ2-5	TGTGCCAGCAGCCACTCGGGGGAGCAAGAGACCCAGTACTTC	CASSHSGEQETQYF
TRBD2	.	TRBV11-2	TRBJ2-2	TGTGCCAGCAGCTTAATGTCTGGGACTAGCGGAACCGGGGAGCTGTTTTTT	CASSLMSGTSGTGELFF
TRBD1	.	TRBV7-9	TRBJ2-7	TGTGCCAGCAGCTTAAAGGGGGGACAGGGTACCTACGAGCAGTACTTC	CASSLKGGQGTYEQYF
.	.	TRBV7-9	TRBJ2-3	TGTGCCAGCAGCCCCAAGGGGCTCACAGATACGCAGTATTTT	CASSPKGLTDTQYF
TRBD1	.	TRBV6-6	TRBJ1-2	TGTGCCAGCAGTTACTATCGGACAGGCGACTATGGCTACACCTTC	CASSYYRTGDYGYTF